The entry below describes one T cell receptor beta chain. Data came from immunoSEQ multiplex PCR; TCRdb stores just in-frame clones and leaves some out. The sample lists 360,000 or so clones; about 90% were seen once. In terms of age and location, participants ranged from roughly 18 to 89 years and lived in around 22 US areas. Two negative PCRs, clearance, or symptom resolution had been documented for recovered Cohort 3 donors. The CDR3 is 13 residues long. The V gene lost 4 bases and the J gene lost 5 bases, with 12 bases spanning the gap. Germline lookup yields CDR1 SGHAT and CDR2 FQNNGV. The sample is drawn from a study of blood T cell repertoires in COVID-19. About the research overall: Collection of acute and convalescent COVID-19 samples took place in the United States, Italy and Spain.

The source of this sequence is a woman aged 25-40 years who had recovered from COVID-19. V is TRBV11-2 and J is TRBJ2-7, with a weak D call TRBD1 (6 bases). Source material: PBMCs or T cells enriched from blood (not recorded which). The CDR3 protein is CASSSTGSHEQYF. DNA of the CDR3: TGTGCCAGCAGCTCCACAGGGAGCCACGAGCAGTACTTC.